These 30 T cell receptor beta chains came from one sample sequenced in a study of a mutant IDH1 vaccine in newly diagnosed glioma. Regarding time point: baseline, week 1 (first vaccination visit). Treatment of the sample: pre-vaccination baseline after standard-of-care therapy. Measured with immunoSEQ multiplex PCR; TCRdb has only the in-frame clones, and not every one. The sample yields 35,000 to 40,000 clones, roughly 92% seen once. Specimen: PBMCs, collected from a glioma patient treated with radiotherapy, temozolomide or both. The source is a man aged 18 to 29 with glioma.

The V and J genes are TRBV28 and TRBJ1-2; D is ambiguous. The CDR3 is 14 amino acids. Trimming cost V 3 bases and J 4 bases, with 12 bases left between them. Germline-derived CDR1 and CDR2 are MDHEN and SYDVKM. The CDR3 DNA reads as TGTGCCAGCAGTTTCAGTGGAGGGCCCTATGGCTACACCTTC. It specifies CASSFSGGPYGYTF.

V gene TRBV7-9 combines with J gene TRBJ2-4; TRBD2 matches at 7 bases. Germline CDR1 SEHNR, CDR2 FQNEAQ (reference sequence). V was clipped by 5 bases and J by 6 bases; unmatched bases: 10. The CDR3 covers 15 residues. In DNA form, the CDR3 reads TGTGCCAGCAGCCCGAGGCGGGAGAAGGGAAACATTCAGTACTTC. This sequence encodes CASSPRREKGNIQYF.

The rearrangement links TRBV30 to TRBJ2-7; TRBD1 matches at 9 bases. Germline V gene data show CDR1 as GTSNPN and CDR2 as SVGIG (reference sequence). The CDR3 totals 13 residues. Trimming removed 6 bases from V and 8 bases from J; junction bases left unmatched: 11. The CDR3 loop is CACTRDREFQQYF. The CDR3 coding sequence is TGTGCCTGCACCCGGGACAGGGAATTTCAGCAGTACTTC.

The CDR3 DNA sequence: TGTGCCAGCAGACGGACGCTTAGGAGCAATCAGCCCCAGCATTTT. This translates into CASRRTLRSNQPQHF. This chain links TRBV6-5 with TRBJ1-5, with D uncertain. Germline V gives CDR1 MNHEY, CDR2 SVGAGI. Trimming cost V 6 bases and J 1 base, with 13 bases left between them. This CDR3 contains 15 residues.

V is TRBV5-1 and J is TRBJ2-3; tentatively, D is TRBD1 (5 bases). This CDR3 spans 14 amino acids. The V end was cut by 3 bases, the J end by 2 bases, with 10 bases between. Per germline, CDR1 SGHRS and CDR2 YFSETQ. The CDR3 sequence is CASSSDTFTDTQYF. The CDR3 nucleotides are TGCGCCAGCAGCTCGGACACGTTCACAGATACGCAGTATTTT.

The V call is TRBV5-1, the J call TRBJ2-7, with D perhaps TRBD2 (6 bases). The germline gives CDR1 SGHRS, CDR2 YFSETQ. CDR3 length equals 13 residues. Between the trimmed V and J ends, which lost 0 bases and 4 bases, there was a span of 8 bases. This CDR3 is CASSLVGGYEQYF. The CDR3 region has the DNA TGCGCCAGCAGCTTGGTAGGAGGGTACGAGCAGTACTTC.

This chain connects TRBV4-1 to TRBJ1-2; D call uncertain. V lost 1 base and J 4 bases, leaving 7 bases between the germline ends. There are 13 residues in the CDR3. Germline CDR1 is MGHRA and CDR2 is YSYEKL. Here the CDR3 reads CASSQVASYGYTF. Here the CDR3 DNA reads TGCGCCAGCAGCCAAGTTGCTAGCTATGGCTACACCTTC.

V usage is TRBV4-3 and J usage is TRBJ1-3, with no clear D. The V gene lost 0 bases and the J gene lost 8 bases, with 14 bases spanning the gap. There are 15 residues in the CDR3. Per germline, CDR1 LGHNA and CDR2 YSLEER. The CDR3 DNA is TGCGCCAGCAGCCAAGATCGGTACAGCTGGGACACCATATATTTT. Its protein product is CASSQDRYSWDTIYF.

V and J are TRBV15 and TRBJ1-2; 8 nucleotides agree with TRBD1. This CDR3 has 15 residues. From germline, CDR1 is LNHNV and CDR2 YYDKDF (reference sequence). V gave up 0 bases and J gave up 4 bases; unmatched junction bases: 4. Here the CDR3 reads CATSRDSGQVYGYTF. The CDR3 DNA reads TGTGCCACCAGCAGAGATTCGGGACAGGTCTATGGCTACACCTTC. The whole variable domain, remainder taken from reference TRBV15 and TRBJ1-2, is DAMVIQNPRYQVTQFGKPVTLSCSQTLNHNVMYWYQQKSSQAPKLLFHYYDKDFNNEADTPDNFQSRRPNTSFCFLDIRSPGLGDTAMYLCATSRDSGQVYGYTFGSGTRLTVV.

The chain is built from TRBV6-5 and TRBJ2-2; D is uncertain. The CDR3 contains 13 residues. V was clipped by 5 bases and J by 6 bases, with 10 bases between them. Germline V gene data show CDR1 as MNHEY and CDR2 as SVGAGI. The CDR3 reads CASSPGFAGELFF. As DNA, the CDR3 is TGTGCCAGCAGTCCCGGGTTCGCCGGGGAGCTGTTTTTT.

This clone was recorded once. The V call is TRBV7-2, the J call TRBJ2-5; the D gene is possibly TRBD1 (5 bases). Germline V gives CDR1 SGHTA, CDR2 FQGNSA. The CDR3 extends over 17 amino acids. Trimming took 4 bases from V and 5 from J, leaving 23 bases between them. The CDR3 loop reads CASSSVWGNSMWETQYF. CDR3 nucleotides: TGTGCCAGCAGCTCCGTGTGGGGCAACTCCATGTGGGAGACCCAGTACTTC.

The genes are TRBV10-3 and TRBJ2-1; maybe TRBD2 (6 bases). The CDR3 is 14 amino acids. The ends were cut back, 5 bases at V and 4 bases at J, with 12 bases in the middle. Germline CDR1 and CDR2: ENHRY and SYGVKD. The CDR3 sequence: CAISPGLTYNEQFF. The CDR3 nucleotides are TGTGCCATCAGTCCAGGACTAACGTACAATGAGCAGTTCTTC.

This chain links TRBV27 with TRBJ2-7, with 9 nucleotides matching TRBD1. The junction had 6 bases not matched to a gene; V was cut back by 2 bases and J by 7 bases. The length of the CDR3 is 14 residues. Germline V lookup: CDR1 MNHEY, CDR2 SMNVEV (reference sequence). The CDR3: CASSLRSGTGEQYF. The CDR3 DNA reads as TGTGCCAGCAGTTTAAGGTCGGGGACAGGGGAGCAGTACTTC.

The chain links TRBV6-6 to TRBJ2-2, with 7 bases aligning to TRBD2. Germline V gene sequence: CDR1 MNHNY, CDR2 SVGAGI (reference sequence). The CDR3 spans 16 residues. Trimming at V came to 6 bases and at J to 4 bases, leaving 11 bases not matched to a gene. This CDR3 reads CASRPYAGAGTGELFF. The CDR3 DNA reads as TGTGCCAGCAGACCCTACGCGGGAGCGGGCACCGGGGAGCTGTTTTTT.

V is TRBV6-6 and J is TRBJ2-1; perhaps TRBD2 as D (6 bases). V was trimmed by 2 bases and J by 6 bases, leaving 11 bases between them. The germline V gene has CDR1 MNHNY and CDR2 SVGAGI (reference sequence). The CDR3 has 14 amino acids. The CDR3 is CASSYVTGGNEQFF. The DNA of the CDR3 is TGTGCCAGCAGTTACGTCACCGGGGGCAATGAGCAGTTCTTC.

The rearrangement joins TRBV30 to TRBJ2-5, with 7 bases lining up with TRBD2. Germline CDR1 reads GTSNPN; CDR2 reads SVGIG (reference sequence). Germline trimming cut 2 bases from V and 4 bases from J; bases unmatched to any gene: 4. The CDR3 length is 13 residues. The CDR3 reads CAWSKTSRETQYF. CDR3 DNA sequence: TGTGCCTGGAGTAAGACTAGCCGAGAGACCCAGTACTTC.

V is TRBV5-6 and J is TRBJ2-5; 14 bases are a match to TRBD2. With V trimmed by 4 bases and J by 1 base, 6 bases remained unmatched. Per germline, CDR1 SGHDT and CDR2 YYEEEE. This CDR3 is 17 amino acids long. The CDR3 sequence is CASSPGLAGVPQETQYF. The CDR3 nucleotides are TGTGCCAGCAGCCCGGGACTAGCGGGAGTTCCCCAAGAGACCCAGTACTTC.

The chain recombines TRBV12-2 with TRBJ1-2. TRBV12-2 represents a pseudogene. The CDR3 is 17 amino acids. Written as DNA, the CDR3 is TGTGCAAGTCGCTCTACCCGAACGGGCCCTATCTACTATGGCTACACCTTC. Its protein is CASRSTRTGPIYYGYTF.

The chain carries TRBV29-1 and TRBJ2-1; D may be TRBD1 (5 bases). Germline-derived CDR1 and CDR2 are SQVTM and ANQGSEA. The CDR3 spans 10 residues. Trimming stripped 5 bases from V and 6 bases from J, with 5 bases between. The CDR3 DNA is TGCAGCGTTACAGGCAATGAGCAGTTCTTC. It yields the protein CSVTGNEQFF.

This clone was observed a single time. The genes are TRBV6-6 and TRBJ2-1, with a possible D match to TRBD1 (7 bases). Per germline, CDR1 MNHNY and CDR2 SVGAGI (reference sequence). Trimming took 6 bases from V and 4 from J, leaving 13 bases between them. The length of the CDR3 is 14 residues. For the CDR3, the DNA is TGTGCCAGCAGCGCGGGACAGAATTACAATGAGCAGTTCTTC. Protein sequence: CASSAGQNYNEQFF.

The rearrangement joins TRBV6-6 to TRBJ2-1; 11 bases are shared with TRBD2. J lost 4 bases, V lost 5 bases, and 7 bases had no gene match. This CDR3 is 16 amino acids long. Germline values: CDR1 MNHNY, CDR2 SVGAGI (reference sequence). The CDR3 spells CASSGGLADQYNEQFF. CDR3 bases: TGTGCCAGCAGTGGGGGACTAGCGGATCAATACAATGAGCAGTTCTTC.

The V gene is TRBV6-6, the J gene TRBJ1-5; D is perhaps TRBD1 (5 bases). The V gene's germline CDR1 is MNHNY and CDR2 SVGAGI (reference sequence). The V gene lost 10 bases and the J gene lost 0 bases, with 13 bases spanning the gap. The CDR3 runs to 14 residues. CDR3 in amino acids: CAIHAGFSNQPQHF. CDR3 nucleotides: TGTGCCATTCATGCAGGGTTTAGCAATCAGCCCCAGCATTTT.

The gene calls are TRBV15 and TRBJ2-2; 9 bases are shared with TRBD2. Germline CDR1 LNHNV, CDR2 YYDKDF (reference sequence). V dropped 5 bases and J dropped 5; count of bases not matched to a gene: 12. This CDR3 spans 17 amino acids. CDR3 protein: CATSGSGAGGPTGELFF. DNA of the CDR3: TGTGCCACCAGCGGCTCCGGGGCGGGAGGGCCGACCGGGGAGCTGTTTTTT.

This clone was detected only once. The CDR3 bases are TGTGCCAGCAGTTTTAGCCTGAACACTGAAGCTTTCTTT. It is translated as CASSFSLNTEAFF. The chain is built from TRBV6-6 and TRBJ1-1; D gene unclear. The germline V and J ends were trimmed by 4 bases and 0 bases, with 6 bases remaining between them. This CDR3 has 13 residues. Germline CDR1 is MNHNY and CDR2 is SVGAGI (reference sequence).

J is TRBJ2-7 and V is TRBV7-9; possible D gene TRBD2, 5 bases. Germline V gives CDR1 SEHNR, CDR2 FQNEAQ (reference sequence). The germline V and J ends were trimmed by 5 bases and 6 bases, with 17 bases remaining between them. The CDR3 runs to 14 residues. CDR3 in amino acids: CASSPGGRSGEQYF. The DNA for the CDR3 is TGTGCCAGCAGCCCCGGAGGCAGGTCGGGCGAGCAGTACTTC.

The chain recombines TRBV6-4 with TRBJ1-2; the match to TRBD1 covers 10 bases. The V gene's germline CDR1 is MRHNA and CDR2 SNTAGT. CDR3 length: 13 amino acids. With V trimmed by 6 bases and J by 6 bases, 4 bases remained unmatched. CDR3 sequence: CASSLTGGNGYTF. CDR3 in DNA: TGTGCCAGCAGCTTGACAGGGGGCAATGGCTACACCTTC.

This CDR3 is CAWSDPVGEYEQFF. The CDR3 DNA follows: TGTGCCTGGAGCGACCCCGTAGGGGAGTATGAGCAGTTCTTC. This chain uses TRBV30 with TRBJ2-1; either TRBD1 or TRBD2 may fit D (5 bases each). Trimming took off 3 bases at V and 8 bases at J, with 17 bases between the two ends. The CDR3 length is 14 residues. Germline V gene data show CDR1 as GTSNPN and CDR2 as SVGIG (reference sequence).

This clone was detected once. The V call is TRBV4-3, the J call TRBJ2-7, with D possibly being TRBD1 (7 bases). V was shortened by 1 base and J by 2 bases, with 12 bases between the two germline ends. The V gene's germline CDR1 is LGHNA and CDR2 YSLEER. This CDR3 region has 15 residues. This CDR3 is CASSQGGDSTYEQYF. The CDR3 bases are TGCGCCAGCAGCCAAGGGGGGGACAGCACCTACGAGCAGTACTTC.

The J gene is TRBJ2-1, the V gene TRBV7-2; 8 bases are a match to TRBD2. The CDR3 covers 15 residues. Germline CDR1 and CDR2: SGHTA and FQGNSA. The V segment lost 7 bases and the J segment 4 bases; nucleotides outside the gene matches: 9. CDR3 residues: CASTPPGLGYNEQFF. The DNA of the CDR3 is TGTGCCAGCACCCCACCGGGACTAGGGTACAATGAGCAGTTCTTC.

In this sample, this clone turned up once. The chain carries TRBV28 and TRBJ2-7; 8 bases agree with TRBD1. V lost 7 bases to trimming and J lost 5 bases; unmatched junction nucleotides: 4. Per germline, CDR1 MDHEN and CDR2 SYDVKM. The CDR3 is made up of 12 amino acids. CDR3 sequence (DNA): TGTGCCAGCACGAACAGGGGGAACGAGCAGTACTTC. Protein sequence: CASTNRGNEQYF.